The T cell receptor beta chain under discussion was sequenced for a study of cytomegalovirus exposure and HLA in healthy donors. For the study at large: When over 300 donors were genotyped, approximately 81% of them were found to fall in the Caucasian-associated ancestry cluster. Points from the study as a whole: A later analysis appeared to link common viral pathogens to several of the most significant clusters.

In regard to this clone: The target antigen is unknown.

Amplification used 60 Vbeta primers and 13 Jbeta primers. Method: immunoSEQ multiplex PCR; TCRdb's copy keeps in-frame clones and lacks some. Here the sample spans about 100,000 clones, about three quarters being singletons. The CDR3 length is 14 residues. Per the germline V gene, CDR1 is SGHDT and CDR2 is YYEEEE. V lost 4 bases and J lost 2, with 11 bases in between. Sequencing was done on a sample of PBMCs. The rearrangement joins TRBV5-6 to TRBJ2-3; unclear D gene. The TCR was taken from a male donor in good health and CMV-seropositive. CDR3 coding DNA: TGTGCCAGCAGCCCGAGCATTCACACAGATACGCAGTATTTT. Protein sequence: CASSPSIHTDTQYF.